This T cell receptor beta chain was found in a study of technical replicates of blood from a handful of donors. Germline V gives CDR1 SQVTM, CDR2 ANQGSEA. J gave up 2 bases and V 6 bases, and 2 bases lay outside the gene matches. The CDR3 covers 12 residues. Some clones are missing from TCRdb's copy, which holds only in-frame ones; the method was immunoSEQ multiplex PCR. Among about 85,000 clones listed, roughly 94% were seen once. Material for sequencing was T cells isolated from PBMCs. The rearrangement joins TRBV29-1 to TRBJ2-5, with 8 bases identical to TRBD1. This TCR was sampled from a human donor in good health. DNA for the CDR3: TGCAGCGTACGACAGGGGCAAGAGACCCAGTACTTC. Protein sequence: CSVRQGQETQYF.